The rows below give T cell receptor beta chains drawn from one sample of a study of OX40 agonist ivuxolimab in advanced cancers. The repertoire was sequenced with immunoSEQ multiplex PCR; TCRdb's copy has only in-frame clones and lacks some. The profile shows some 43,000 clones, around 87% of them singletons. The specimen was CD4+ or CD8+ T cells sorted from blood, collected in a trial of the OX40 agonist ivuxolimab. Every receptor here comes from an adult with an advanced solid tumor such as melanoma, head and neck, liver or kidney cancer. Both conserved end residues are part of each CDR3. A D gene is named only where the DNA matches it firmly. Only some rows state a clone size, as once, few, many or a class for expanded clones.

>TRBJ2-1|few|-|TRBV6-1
CASSEGAGTGNEQFF
TGTGCCAGCAGTGAAGGGGCGGGAACGGGGAATGAGCAGTTCTTC
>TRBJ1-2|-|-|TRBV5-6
CASSLDSRAAANYGYTF
TGTGCCAGCAGCCTGGACTCCCGGGCGGCGGCTAACTATGGCTACACCTTC
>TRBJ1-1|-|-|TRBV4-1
CASSQDPPDGMNTEAFF
TGCGCCAGCAGCCAAGACCCGCCAGACGGGATGAACACTGAAGCTTTCTTT
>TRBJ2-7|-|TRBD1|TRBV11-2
CASSPTGEPYEQYF
TGTGCCAGCAGCCCTACAGGGGAGCCCTACGAGCAGTACTTC
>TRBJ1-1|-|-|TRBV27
CASSLGGNTEAFF
TGTGCCAGCAGTTTAGGGGGGAACACTGAAGCTTTCTTT
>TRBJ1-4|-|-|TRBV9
CASSAPGPGNEKLFF
TGTGCCAGCAGCGCCCCGGGCCCTGGGAATGAAAAACTGTTTTTT
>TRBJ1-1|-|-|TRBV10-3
CAISGELNTEAFF
TGTGCCATTTCGGGGGAGCTGAACACTGAAGCTTTCTTT
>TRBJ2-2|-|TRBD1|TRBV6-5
CASSYPGTGNTGELFF
TGTGCCAGCAGTTACCCCGGGACAGGAAACACCGGGGAGCTGTTTTTT
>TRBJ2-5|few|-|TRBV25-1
CASPQKGDRQETQYF
TGTGCCAGCCCGCAGAAGGGGGATAGGCAAGAGACCCAGTACTTC
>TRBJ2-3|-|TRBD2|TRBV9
CASSVEGGGAGTDTQYF
TGTGCCAGCAGCGTAGAGGGCGGGGGGGCTGGAACAGATACGCAGTATTTT
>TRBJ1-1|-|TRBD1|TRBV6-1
CASSVQQGLMNTEAFF
TGTGCCAGCAGTGTCCAACAGGGGCTAATGAACACTGAAGCTTTCTTT
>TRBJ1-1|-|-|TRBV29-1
CSVGGGGMNTEAFF
TGCAGCGTTGGAGGGGGAGGGATGAACACTGAAGCTTTCTTT
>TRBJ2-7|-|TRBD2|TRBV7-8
CASSLGTSGSYYEQYF
TGTGCCAGCAGCTTAGGCACTAGCGGGAGTTACTACGAGCAGTACTTC